This T cell receptor beta chain was retrieved from a study of tumor-infiltrating lymphocytes in primary liver carcinoma. Whole-study findings and limits: Paired tumor-adjacent and tumor-blood samples overlapped less than tumor region pairs did.

Total RNA amounting to around 540 ng was the source from which TCR beta cDNA was made with a constant-region primer. Three nested multiplex PCR rounds of slightly modified ARM-PCR generated TCR beta libraries. The first two PCR rounds, approximately 10 cycles each, used TRBV1-TRBV30 forward primers and a C-beta reverse primer. TCRdb processed the multiplex PCR reads anew with MiXCR; each CDR3 protein has one entry. The table shows 99,000 or so distinct CDR3 sequences, with 69% occurring only once. The CDR3 length is 16 residues. This clonotype appeared once. Its antigen remains unidentified. Extraction of RNA together with DNA used roughly 18-32 mg of unsorted bulk tissue.

This clonotype originated in a woman in her sixties with primary liver carcinoma and hepatitis B virus infection. V gene TRBV12-3 or TRBV12-4 combines with J gene TRBJ2-2, with 10 nucleotides matching TRBD1. The sequencing sample was made of liver tumor tissue from sampling region 5. Subset denoted: tumor region T5, tumor centre. The DNA of the CDR3 is TGTACAAGCAGTTTACCGGGACAGGGGATAACCGGGGAGCTGTTTTTT. It codes for CTSSLPGQGITGELFF.